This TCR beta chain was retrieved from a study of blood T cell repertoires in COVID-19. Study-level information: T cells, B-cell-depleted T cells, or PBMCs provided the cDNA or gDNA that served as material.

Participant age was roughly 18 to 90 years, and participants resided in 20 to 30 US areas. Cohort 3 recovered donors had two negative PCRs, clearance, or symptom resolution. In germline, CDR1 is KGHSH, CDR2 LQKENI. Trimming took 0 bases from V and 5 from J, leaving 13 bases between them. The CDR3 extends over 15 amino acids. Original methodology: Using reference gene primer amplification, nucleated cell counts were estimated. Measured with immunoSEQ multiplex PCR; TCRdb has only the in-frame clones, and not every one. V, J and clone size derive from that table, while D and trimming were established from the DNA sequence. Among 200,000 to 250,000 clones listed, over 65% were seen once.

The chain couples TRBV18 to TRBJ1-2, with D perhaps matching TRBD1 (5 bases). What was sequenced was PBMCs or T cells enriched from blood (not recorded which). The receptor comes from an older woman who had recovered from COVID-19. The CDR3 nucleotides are TGTGCCAGCTCACCACCACCAGGGCCATCATATGGCTACACCTTC. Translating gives CASSPPPGPSYGYTF.